Listed below are T cell receptor beta chains from one sample, sequenced in a study of blood T cells in healthy people across ages. TCRdb independently ran MiXCR on the 5' RACE reads; one entry per CDR3 protein. Of 800,000 or so distinct CDR3 sequences in the sample, 46% were seen once. Sequencing was done on a sample of blood. The receptors were sampled from a man older than 75 in good health. Each CDR3 is given with its conserved first and last residue. Fields, in order: J gene, clone size, V gene, D gene, CDR3 DNA, CDR3 protein. A D gene is named only where the DNA matches it firmly. The listing skips clone size in some rows; elsewhere it reads once, few, many or a size class.

TRBJ2-5 | NA | TRBV28 | NA | TGTGCCAGCAGAACCTATAATGAGGCGGAGACCCAGTACTTC | CASRTYNEAETQYF
TRBJ2-1 | many | TRBV20-1 | NA | TGCAGTGCATTGGGGCACTCCTACAATGAGCAGTTCTTC | CSALGHSYNEQFF
TRBJ2-7 | few | TRBV24-1 | TRBD2 | TGTGCCACCAGTGGTGGACTAGGGATGGAAGAGCAGTACTTC | CATSGGLGMEEQYF
TRBJ2-5 | NA | TRBV10-3 | TRBD2 | TGTGCCATCGGGGGGACTAGCGGAGAGACCCAGTACTTC | CAIGGTSGETQYF
TRBJ1-4 | NA | TRBV29-1 | NA | TGCAGCGCTGTCATCTTGGGCGACGCGAATGAAAAACTGTTTTTT | CSAVILGDANEKLFF
TRBJ2-2 | once | TRBV6-6 | NA | TGTGCCAGCAGTTACGGGGACCGTGAAGCCGGGGAGCTGTTTTTT | CASSYGDREAGELFF
TRBJ2-5 | few | TRBV10-3 | TRBD1 | TGTGCCATCAGTGACGGACAGGGTTTGGAGACCCAGTACTTC | CAISDGQGLETQYF
TRBJ2-3 | few | TRBV6-2/TRBV6-3 | TRBD2 | TGTGCCAGCAGTTACGCTAGCGGGAACTCCACAGATACGCAGTATTTT | CASSYASGNSTDTQYF
TRBJ2-7 | few | TRBV7-2 | NA | TGTGCCAGCAGCCCGCGGGCAGCGGCCTCCTACGAGCAGTACTTC | CASSPRAAASYEQYF
TRBJ2-3 | many | TRBV14 | NA | TGTGCCAGCAGCCAGGGAACTACATGGTATTTT | CASSQGTTWYF
TRBJ1-5 | NA | TRBV27 | NA | TGTGCCAGCAGTCCGGCGGGGGGAAGTAATCAGCCCCAGCATTTT | CASSPAGGSNQPQHF
TRBJ2-7 | few | TRBV15 | NA | TGTGCCACCAGCAGAGATCTCTCTTACGAGCAGTACTTC | CATSRDLSYEQYF
TRBJ2-1 | many | TRBV29-1 | NA | TGCAGCGGCTCACCGACAGGGGCGGGAGCCAATGAGCAGTTCTTC | CSGSPTGAGANEQFF
TRBJ2-7 | NA | TRBV6-1 | NA | TGTGCCAGCAGAGTCGGGGGCGGGGCAGCATACGAGCAGTACTTC | CASRVGGGAAYEQYF
TRBJ2-7 | few | TRBV30 | TRBD1 | TGTGCCTGGAGGGACAGGGGTATGGGCGAGCAGTACTTC | CAWRDRGMGEQYF
TRBJ2-3 | NA | TRBV25-1 | NA | TGTGCCAGCAGTGAATCCCAGGCGAGGGGCACAGATACGCAGTATTTT | CASSESQARGTDTQYF
TRBJ1-1 | many | TRBV20-1 | NA | TGCAGTGCTAGTCCAGGAAGGGGAACTGAAGCTTTCTTT | CSASPGRGTEAFF
TRBJ2-1 | NA | TRBV6-2/TRBV6-3 | NA | TGTGCCAGCAGTTACAGCTTTAGCGGTTACTACAATGAGCAGTTCTTC | CASSYSFSGYYNEQFF
TRBJ2-7 | NA | TRBV7-2 | NA | TGTGCCAGCACCATAACAGGGACTGACTCCTACGAGCAGTACTTC | CASTITGTDSYEQYF
TRBJ2-4 | NA | TRBV29-1 | NA | TGCAGCGTTGAACAGGAAAACATTCAGTACTTC | CSVEQENIQYF
TRBJ2-7 | few | TRBV29-1 | NA | TGCAGCGTTGAAGATCAGGGCGAGCAGTACTTC | CSVEDQGEQYF
TRBJ2-1 | NA | TRBV2 | NA | TGTGCCAGCAACTTGGACGCGATGTTGGGCTACAATGAGCAGTTCTTC | CASNLDAMLGYNEQFF
TRBJ2-1 | NA | TRBV7-2 | TRBD1 | TGTACCAGCAGCCCCGGGACAGGGCGAAACAATGAGCAGTTCTTC | CTSSPGTGRNNEQFF
TRBJ1-1 | NA | TRBV7-2 | TRBD1 | TGTGCCAGCAGCCTAAACGCCGGGACAGGGGACACTGAAGCTTTCTTT | CASSLNAGTGDTEAFF
TRBJ2-5 | NA | TRBV20-1 | TRBD2 | TGCAGTGCTAGAGCCGGTAGCGGGGGGTACAATGAGCAGTACTTC | CSARAGSGGYNEQYF
TRBJ2-7 | few | TRBV20-1 | TRBD2 | TGCAGTGCCCTTAGCGGGAGAGCCGCCTACGAGCAGTACTTC | CSALSGRAAYEQYF
TRBJ1-1 | NA | TRBV6-2/TRBV6-3 | TRBD1 | TGTGCCAGCAGGAACCTGGACAGGGAAGCTTTCTTT | CASRNLDREAFF
TRBJ2-1 | NA | TRBV6-2/TRBV6-3 | TRBD1 | TGTGCCAGCGTCAGGACAGGGGGCTGGAATGAGCAGTTCTTC | CASVRTGGWNEQFF
TRBJ2-3 | few | TRBV5-1 | TRBD1 | TGCGCCAGCAGCTTGGATGGGACAGGGTTCGCAGATACGCAGTATTTT | CASSLDGTGFADTQYF
TRBJ2-4 | NA | TRBV20-1 | TRBD2 | TGCGGTGCTAGAGAAGCGGGGAGGGACATTCAGTACTTC | CGAREAGRDIQYF
TRBJ1-4 | few | TRBV19 | NA | TGTGCCAGTAGTTTAGTGGGAAAACTGTTTTTT | CASSLVGKLFF
TRBJ2-7 | NA | TRBV10-3 | NA | TGTGCCATCAGTGAGTCGTCAAGGGGGTCCTACGAGCAGTACTTC | CAISESSRGSYEQYF
TRBJ2-7 | NA | TRBV7-2 | TRBD1 | TGTGCCAGCAGCTTAGACCCGACAGGGGCCTACGAGCAGTACTTC | CASSLDPTGAYEQYF
TRBJ2-1 | NA | TRBV29-1 | NA | TGCAGCGTTGAAGTGGGCACCGCCGGAGACAATGAGCAGTTCTTC | CSVEVGTAGDNEQFF
TRBJ2-7 | many | TRBV12-3/TRBV12-4 | TRBD2 | TGTGCCAGCAGGCTCCCTAGCGGTCCCTACGAGCAGTACTTC | CASRLPSGPYEQYF
TRBJ1-1 | few | TRBV5-1 | TRBD1 | TGCGCCAGCAGCCCACAGACAGGGACGAACACTGAAGCTTTCTTT | CASSPQTGTNTEAFF
TRBJ2-7 | few | TRBV27 | NA | TGTGCCAGCAGTTCAGAGCAGTACTTC | CASSSEQYF
TRBJ2-3 | NA | TRBV5-6 | NA | TGTGCCAGCAGCTTCGCACAGGGAGGGGATACGCAGTATTTT | CASSFAQGGDTQYF
TRBJ1-1 | once | TRBV6-5 | NA | TGTGCCAGCAGCTCCATGCGGGACACTGAAGCTTTCTTT | CASSSMRDTEAFF
TRBJ2-7 | NA | TRBV20-1 | TRBD2 | TGCAGTGCTAGAGTCCCCGCGGGAGGGCCAACAGGCCCCTACGAGCAGTACTTC | CSARVPAGGPTGPYEQYF
TRBJ2-7 | NA | TRBV10-3 | TRBD1 | TGTGCCATCAAGGGACAGGGGAACTCCGACGAGCAGTACTTC | CAIKGQGNSDEQYF
TRBJ2-5 | NA | TRBV2 | TRBD2 | TGTGCCAGCACGGGCGGGAGGCAAGAGGCCCAGTACTTC | CASTGGRQEAQYF
TRBJ2-7 | NA | TRBV30 | TRBD1 | TGTGCCTGGAGTGCTGACAGGGGGCAATACGAGCAGTACTTC | CAWSADRGQYEQYF
TRBJ2-7 | NA | TRBV3-1 | NA | TGTGCCAGCAGCCAACCCGGACAAATCTACGAGCAGTACTTC | CASSQPGQIYEQYF
TRBJ2-7 | NA | TRBV21-1 | NA | TGTGCCAGCAGCAACCCTCGGGGGGGTCCAATCTACGAGCAGTACTTC | CASSNPRGGPIYEQYF
TRBJ2-7 | NA | TRBV20-1 | TRBD2 | TGCAGTGCTAGAATACCGGGACTAGCGGGAGTTATCTACGAGCAGTACTTC | CSARIPGLAGVIYEQYF
TRBJ2-5 | NA | TRBV5-1 | TRBD2 | TGCGCCAACAGCTGGGAGGGGAAAGAGACCCAGTACTTC | CANSWEGKETQYF
TRBJ2-1 | NA | TRBV12-3/TRBV12-4 | NA | TGTGCCAGCAGATACTACAGGGGGGGACTACAGACAAAAGGAAATGAGCAGTTCTTC | CASRYYRGGLQTKGNEQFF
TRBJ2-5 | few | TRBV20-1 | NA | TGCAGTGCCCGAGGGCAGACGCCCCCCCAAGAGACCCAGTACTTC | CSARGQTPPQETQYF
TRBJ1-2 | NA | TRBV7-2 | NA | TGTGCCAGCAGCTCTTGGACCCTCGGCTATGGCTACACCTTC | CASSSWTLGYGYTF